Listed here are 24 T cell receptor beta chains from one sample, sequenced in a study of a mutant IDH1 vaccine in newly diagnosed glioma. These receptors are not linked to any known antigen. Repertoires were generated with immunoSEQ multiplex PCR, while TCRdb's copy carries only in-frame clones and drops some. The top ten clones hold approximately 0.8% of a sample with about 94,000 clones, nearly 90% of them seen once. Time point here: week 47, end of study. Topical imiquimod accompanied each vaccine dose, which consisted of 300 ug of mutant IDH1 20-mer peptide. The input for sequencing was PBMCs, taken from a glioma patient whose treatment included an IDH1 peptide vaccine. These receptors were taken from a woman in her forties or fifties with glioma.

CDR3 DNA: TGTGCCACCAGCACGAGGGACAGGGTGTATGGCTACACCTTC. Protein sequence: CATSTRDRVYGYTF. The chain combines TRBV15 with TRBJ1-2; the match to TRBD1 covers 9 bases. This CDR3 is built from 14 residues. Germline V gene data show CDR1 as LNHNV and CDR2 as YYDKDF (reference sequence). V gave up 4 bases and J gave up 5 bases; unmatched junction bases: 5. Full variable domain (outside the CDR3, taken from reference TRBV15 and TRBJ1-2): DAMVIQNPRYQVTQFGKPVTLSCSQTLNHNVMYWYQQKSSQAPKLLFHYYDKDFNNEADTPDNFQSRRPNTSFCFLDIRSPGLGDTAMYLCATSTRDRVYGYTFGSGTRLTVV.

A word on this clone: Other DNA sequences from this sample encode an identical CDR3 as well. The CDR3 is CAWTGGYGYTF. The CDR3 DNA sequence: TGTGCCTGGACGGGGGGCTATGGCTACACCTTC. The chain links TRBV30 to TRBJ1-2, with a tentative D call TRBD1 (5 bases). The CDR3 loop spans 11 amino acids. CDR1 is GTSNPN, CDR2 SVGIG, per germline (reference sequence). Trimming pared 4 bases from V and 4 bases from J, leaving 7 bases between.

V is TRBV7-9 and J is TRBJ2-6, with D hard to call. This CDR3 spans 15 amino acids. V lost 4 bases and J lost 0, with 7 bases in between. Germline CDR1 is SEHNR and CDR2 is FQNEAQ (reference sequence). The CDR3 coding sequence is TGTGCCAGCAGCTGGACGTTCTCTGGGGCCAACGTCCTGACTTTC. Its translation: CASSWTFSGANVLTF.

V and J are TRBV5-4 and TRBJ1-2; tentatively, D is TRBD1 (6 bases). The CDR3 sequence is 15 residues long. The germline CDR1 and CDR2 sequences are SGHNT and YYREEE (reference sequence). The V gene lost 4 bases and the J gene lost 4 bases, with 17 bases spanning the gap. For the CDR3, the DNA is TGTGCCAGCAGCGCCGGGACAACGACTAGCTATGGCTACACCTTC. As protein: CASSAGTTTSYGYTF.

The V and J genes are TRBV5-1 and TRBJ1-1, with D perhaps matching TRBD1 (5 bases). CDR1 SGHRS and CDR2 YFSETQ come from the germline V gene. The CDR3 is 16 amino acids. V gave up 4 bases and J gave up 1 base, with 17 bases separating them. The DNA of the CDR3 is TGCGCCAGCAGCCCAATACCGGGACTGCCGAACACTGAAGCTTTCTTT. Translating it yields CASSPIPGLPNTEAFF. Full variable domain (remainder filled in from reference TRBV5-1 and TRBJ1-1): KAGVTQTPRYLIKTRGQQVTLSCSPISGHRSVSWYQQTPGQGLQFLFEYFSETQRNKGNFPGRFSGRQFSNSRSEMNVSTLELGDSALYLCASSPIPGLPNTEAFFGQGTRLTVV.

The chain combines TRBV10-3 with TRBJ2-5, with TRBD1 matching 7 bases. Germline CDR1 ENHRY, CDR2 SYGVKD. The CDR3 loop spans 14 amino acids. V dropped 10 bases and J dropped 4; count of bases not matched to a gene: 12. The CDR3 loop reads CATRDSQQGETQYF. The DNA for the CDR3 is TGTGCCACTCGGGACAGTCAACAGGGAGAGACCCAGTACTTC.

The rearrangement uses TRBV6-5 and TRBJ1-5; no clear D gene. The germline CDR1 and CDR2 sequences are MNHEY and SVGAGI. The CDR3 contains 14 residues. Trimming pared 7 bases from V and 0 bases from J, leaving 10 bases between. The CDR3 DNA sequence: TGTGCCAGCACCCACGGAGCTAGCAATCAGCCCCAGCATTTT. The encoded protein is CASTHGASNQPQHF.

The genes are TRBV6-5 and TRBJ1-2; D call uncertain. The CDR3 covers 14 residues. Per the germline V gene, CDR1 is MNHEY and CDR2 is SVGAGI. V was cut by 2 bases and J by 8 bases, with 15 bases left in between. CDR3 in DNA: TGTGCCAGCAGTTACACCGTGACTTTTCGCGGCTACACCTTC. Protein product: CASSYTVTFRGYTF.

In its sample, this clone was seen once. This chain uses TRBV28 with TRBJ2-5; D remains unclear. The J call may be wrong; the DNA end is better matched by TRBJ2-7. The germline V gene encodes CDR1 MDHEN and CDR2 SYDVKM. The CDR3 has 14 residues. The CDR3 loop reads CASSAGTSEFEQYF. The CDR3 DNA sequence: TGTGCCAGCAGTGCCGGTACCTCCGAGTTCGAGCAGTACTTC.

The chain carries TRBV10-3 and TRBJ2-1; TRBD2 matches at 11 bases. Germline values: CDR1 ENHRY, CDR2 SYGVKD. This CDR3 comprises 17 residues. V lost 6 bases and J lost 0; bases outside the gene matches: 7. CDR3 region: CAISYSGGGSSYNEQFF. The DNA for the CDR3 is TGTGCCATCAGCTATAGCGGGGGGGGCAGCTCCTACAATGAGCAGTTCTTC.

The V and J genes are TRBV7-2 and TRBJ2-7; D may be TRBD2 (6 bases). This CDR3 is 14 amino acids long. The germline V gene encodes CDR1 SGHTA and CDR2 FQGNSA. Trimming took off 4 bases at V and 5 bases at J, with 15 bases between the two ends. CDR3 in DNA: TGTGCCAGCAGCTCCCTAGCGAGAGGGGACGAGCAGTACTTC. Translating gives CASSSLARGDEQYF.

V usage is TRBV29-1 and J usage is TRBJ2-1, with a possible D match to TRBD1 (6 bases). There are 13 residues in the CDR3. V lost 4 bases and J lost 2, with 9 bases in between. Germline CDR1 SQVTM, CDR2 ANQGSEA. Written as DNA, the CDR3 is TGCAGCGTTGGCAGGGGAACCTACAATGAGCAGTTCTTC. Protein sequence: CSVGRGTYNEQFF.

V is TRBV5-1 and J is TRBJ1-1; D is unresolved. The germline CDR1 and CDR2 sequences are SGHRS and YFSETQ. Trimming took 0 bases from V and 4 from J, leaving 7 bases between them. The CDR3 is 13 amino acids. CDR3: CASSLASGTEAFF. DNA for the CDR3: TGCGCCAGCAGCTTGGCCAGTGGCACTGAAGCTTTCTTT.

The chain combines TRBV28 with TRBJ2-7, with unresolved D. From germline, CDR1 is MDHEN and CDR2 SYDVKM. Between the trimmed V and J ends, which lost 6 bases and 3 bases, there was a span of 9 bases. CDR3 size: 12 residues. The CDR3 reads CASSLNSYEQYF. Here the CDR3 DNA reads TGTGCCAGCAGCCTGAATAGCTACGAGCAGTACTTC.

The V call is TRBV19, the J call TRBJ1-5; a possible D gene is TRBD1 (5 bases). The germline V gene encodes CDR1 LNHDA and CDR2 SQIVND (reference sequence). The CDR3 totals 15 residues. Trimming pared 3 bases from V and 0 bases from J, leaving 9 bases between. The CDR3 loop reads CASSIWGTSNQPQHF. The CDR3 coding sequence is TGTGCCAGTAGTATCTGGGGGACTAGCAATCAGCCCCAGCATTTT.

J is TRBJ1-4 and V is TRBV5-4; TRBD1 matches 9 bases. Germline trimming cut 4 bases from V and 5 bases from J; bases unmatched to any gene: 6. Per the germline V gene, CDR1 is SGHNT and CDR2 is YYREEE (reference sequence). The CDR3 is 15 amino acids. The DNA for the CDR3 is TGTGCCAGCAGCCCTCCGGGACAGGGAAATGAAAAACTGTTTTTT. Its protein is CASSPPGQGNEKLFF.

This clone showed up just once. The chain is built from TRBV5-6 and TRBJ1-6, with 11 bases identical to TRBD1. V was pared by 0 bases and J by 3 bases, with 5 bases of the junction left unmatched. CDR1 and CDR2 from the germline V gene are SGHDT and YYEEEE. The CDR3 is made up of 18 amino acids. The CDR3 region is CASSLGTGGAIYNSPLHF. DNA for the CDR3: TGTGCCAGCAGCTTGGGGACAGGGGGCGCGATCTATAATTCACCCCTCCACTTT.

V and J are TRBV6-5 and TRBJ2-7; D is undetermined. V lost 5 bases, J lost 3 bases, and 17 bases lay in between. The CDR3 loop spans 15 amino acids. Germline lookup yields CDR1 MNHEY and CDR2 SVGAGI. The CDR3 coding sequence is TGTGCCAGCAGTACTCAGCCGGTCAGCCTCTACGAGCAGTACTTC. This gives the protein CASSTQPVSLYEQYF.

This chain connects TRBV5-1 to TRBJ1-4, with TRBD1 as a possible D gene (6 bases). The V gene lost 4 bases and the J gene lost 0 bases, with 10 bases spanning the gap. This CDR3 region has 15 residues. The germline gives CDR1 SGHRS, CDR2 YFSETQ. CDR3 residues: CASSPAGATNEKLFF. CDR3 bases: TGCGCCAGCAGCCCTGCAGGGGCAACTAATGAAAAACTGTTTTTT.

The V and J genes are TRBV28 and TRBJ1-4; 7 bases fit TRBD1. In germline, CDR1 is MDHEN, CDR2 SYDVKM. J gave up 3 bases and V 4 bases, and 5 bases lay outside the gene matches. CDR3 size: 15 residues. The CDR3: CASSSSGTANEKLFF. CDR3 coding DNA: TGTGCCAGCAGTTCCTCGGGGACAGCTAATGAAAAACTGTTTTTT.

This chain uses TRBV5-1 with TRBJ2-5; unclear D gene. V dropped 0 bases and J dropped 2 bases, with 11 bases sitting between them. This CDR3 region has 15 residues. In germline, CDR1 is SGHRS, CDR2 YFSETQ. CDR3 coding DNA: TGCGCCAGCAGCTTGGGAGACGGACCACAAGAGACCCAGTACTTC. Protein sequence: CASSLGDGPQETQYF.

The chain recombines TRBV6-1 with TRBJ2-5; D remains unclear. This CDR3 spans 12 amino acids. With 9 bases removed from V and 10 bases from J, the gap between germline ends came to 18 bases. Germline-derived CDR1 and CDR2 are MNHNS and SASEGT. The CDR3 DNA reads as TGTGCCAGTGGAAGTAGCCAAAGTGGCCAGTACTTC. Translating it yields CASGSSQSGQYF.

The chain employs TRBV9 and TRBJ2-3; possible D gene TRBD2, 5 bases. The ends were cut back, 3 bases at V and 0 bases at J, with 11 bases in the middle. The length of the CDR3 is 15 residues. Germline V gene lookup returns CDR1 SGDLS and CDR2 YYNGEE. The CDR3 loop is CASSAERGSTDTQYF. The CDR3 DNA reads TGTGCCAGCAGCGCCGAGCGCGGGAGCACAGATACGCAGTATTTT.

The gene calls are TRBV9 and TRBJ2-5, with 7 positions matching TRBD1. The germline CDR1 and CDR2 sequences are SGDLS and YYNGEE. Trimming cost V 4 bases and J 2 bases; bases outside gene matches: 11. The CDR3 consists of 16 residues. In DNA, the CDR3 is TGTGCCAGCAGCCCCAGGAGAAGGGGGCCTCAAGAGACCCAGTACTTC. This codes for CASSPRRRGPQETQYF.